This is a list of T cell receptor beta chains from one sample in a study of identical twins. Each CDR3 protein gets one entry after TCRdb re-called the 5' RACE reads with MiXCR. The sample lists 240,000 or so distinct CDR3 sequences, roughly a tenth occurring once. Source material: memory T cells sorted from blood. All receptors derive from a man aged 50 or older in good health. CDR3s include the opening cysteine and the closing phenylalanine or tryptophan. A D gene is named only where the DNA matches it firmly. Only some rows state a clone size, as once, few, many or a class for expanded clones.

TRBV11-2	-	15	TRBJ2-1	-	TGTGCCGGGGGCAGGGGAGCGGGATCTTACAATGAGCAGTTCTTC	CAGGRGAGSYNEQFF
TRBV7-2	few	14	TRBJ2-1	TRBD2	TGTGCCAGCAGCACTCGGACTAGCGGAAATGAGCAGTTCTTC	CASSTRTSGNEQFF
TRBV6-2/TRBV6-3	-	13	TRBJ1-1	TRBD1	TGTGCCAGCAGTTCCGGGACAGGTTCCGAGGCTTTCTTT	CASSSGTGSEAFF
TRBV7-9	-	13	TRBJ1-1	-	TGTGCCAGCAGCTTTACCCAAAACACTGAAGCTTTCTTT	CASSFTQNTEAFF
TRBV12-3/TRBV12-4	-	17	TRBJ2-2	TRBD2	TGTGCCAGCAGTATAGGGACTAGCGGAACCGTTTCCGGGGAGCTGGTTTTT	CASSIGTSGTVSGELVF
TRBV7-9	many	15	TRBJ2-7	TRBD2	TGTGCCAGCAGCTTATACGGCGGGAGAGGAGATGAGCAGTACTTC	CASSLYGGRGDEQYF
TRBV5-5	few	17	TRBJ2-2	TRBD2	TGTGCCAGCAGCTTATGGAAAGCGGGGACCAACACCGGGGAGCTGTTTTTT	CASSLWKAGTNTGELFF
TRBV10-3	-	16	TRBJ2-6	TRBD2	TGTGCCATCTTGGGGACTAGTATCCCTGGGGCCAACGTCCTGACTTTC	CAILGTSIPGANVLTF
TRBV7-8	-	15	TRBJ2-5	-	TGTGCCAGCAGCTTTGATACAGGGAGCGGAAAGACCCAGTACTTC	CASSFDTGSGKTQYF
TRBV3-1	many	17	TRBJ2-1	TRBD2	TGTGCCAGCAGCCGCCCCAGACTAGCGGGAGGGGCCAATGAGCAGTTCTTC	CASSRPRLAGGANEQFF
TRBV4-3	few	15	TRBJ1-1	-	TGCGCCAGCAGCCAAGCGATCGTGGTGGGCACTGAAGCTTTCTTT	CASSQAIVVGTEAFF
TRBV20-1	-	14	TRBJ1-4	-	TGCAGTGCCGATACAGGGTGGGCAAATGAAAAACTGTTTTTT	CSADTGWANEKLFF